This T cell receptor beta chain was found in a study of monozygotic twins with inflammatory bowel disease. After re-calling the 5' RACE reads, TCRdb lists one entry per CDR3 protein, DNA absent. Its table lists 440,000 or so distinct CDR3 sequences. Germline-derived CDR1 and CDR2 are ENHRY and SYGVKD. There are 14 residues in the CDR3. The genes are TRBV10-3 and TRBJ2-1. This clonotype was obtained from a human donor with ulcerative colitis or Crohn's disease, or a healthy co-twin of an affected twin (not recorded which). The sequenced sample was blood. The CDR3 is CAISGLAENNEQFF.